The clone carrying this T cell receptor (beta chain) was counted at least ten times. Molecular barcoded adaptors covering alpha/delta and beta/gamma chains were used on approximately 440 ng RNA. TCRdb processed the reads anew with MiXCR; each CDR3 protein has one entry. This sample has approximately 57,000 distinct CDR3 sequences, with about 12% found just once. This sample was taken from a study of read filtering for tumor transcriptome and immune sequencing. At the level of the study: Mean patient age was approximately 71 years, range roughly 40 to 80; 17 male, 12 to 15 female. Per sample, TCR-region reads ranged about 4.05 to 11 million by IR-seq, roughly 85 to 1273 by RNA-seq.

The CDR3 extends over 17 amino acids. The V segment lost 2 bases and the J segment 1 base; nucleotides outside the gene matches: 4. This sequence joins TRBV12-3 or TRBV12-4 and TRBJ2-3, with TRBD2 identical over 12 bases. What was sequenced was a population of CD138-negative cells sorted from bone marrow. The clonotype was recovered from a donor aged 40 or over with multiple myeloma. The chain's CDR3 is CASSLTRLAGGTDTQYF. The DNA of the CDR3 is TGTGCCAGCAGTTTAACCCGACTAGCGGGAGGCACAGATACGCAGTATTTT.